This T cell receptor beta chain originates from a study of T cells in Graves' hyperthyroidism and ophthalmopathy (dated by TCRdb to about 2019). In terms of the full investigation: Peripheral blood samples were taken at initial diagnosis, before any treatment was given. TCR V-J signatures able to tell the groups apart were searched for in a discovery cohort of 100 or so patients, of whom 43 had Graves' ophthalmopathy and roughly 59 had stable Graves' hyperthyroidism. Whether ophthalmopathy could be predicted prospectively was tested in an independent validation cohort made up of 18 to 20 hyperthyroidism patients plus 17 patients who later progressed to ophthalmopathy. The 80 to 100 discovery patients were randomly divided into training and test sets at a 7:3 ratio. In addition, the study compared T-cell repertoires in thyroid tissue and in blood from roughly 6 Graves' hyperthyroidism patients. After blood sampling, hyperthyroidism patients were treated with methimazole at a starting dose of 30 mg daily, and ophthalmopathy patients were treated with high-dose intravenous methylprednisolone. The paper reports TCR Vbeta CDR3 sequencing of over 120 peripheral blood samples: 40 to 45 ophthalmopathy, under 85 hyperthyroidism and approximately 17 progressor patients.

This clonotype was observed a handful of times. Which antigen it targets is not known. Base-call qualities are not available, and no considerably larger clone is one nucleotide away. General conclusions and limits of the study: Most expanded thyroid clonotypes (frequency above 0.001) were also detected in blood, a finding suggesting that blood repertoires may reflect thyroid immune responses. No statistical method was used to set the sample size in advance, and investigators knew the group allocation. In validation, progression to ophthalmopathy was predicted by the model with nearly 71% sensitivity and roughly 76% specificity, a median of approximately 6.5 months before onset. Ophthalmopathy was separated from stable hyperthyroidism by a 13 V-J signature model, with over 85% sensitivity and about 81% specificity obtained in cross-validation and 80%/75% obtained in testing.

Stable Graves' hyperthyroidism was defined as the absence of progression to ophthalmopathy over 18 months of follow-up. Hyperthyroidism patients were newly diagnosed, with disease duration under 2 months, and aged 18 to 65 years. The study excluded patients with uncontrolled infections, other autoimmune diseases, pregnancy or lactation. Clinical symptoms, serum thyroxine and TRAb, thyroid ultrasound, and orbital computed tomography formed the basis for the diagnoses. PBMCs were separated from roughly 10 ml of fresh peripheral blood using Ficoll-Paque density gradient centrifugation. Total RNA was extracted with Trizol reagent, and quality was checked on an Agilent 2100 Bioanalyzer. The TCR beta CDR3 regions were amplified from RNA transcripts. For the first round of RT-PCR on the TCR CDR3, the HTBI primer set was used together with the Qiagen OneStep RT-PCR kit. A second multiplex PCR round built the libraries, followed by size selection and purification. Libraries were sequenced paired-end with 100 bp reads on an Illumina HiSeq2000. Concerning the study's data processing: SOAPnuke was used to process the raw data, throwing out any read that contained adapters or uncalled bases, had a mean Phred below 15, or lacked an exact constant-primer or identifier match. COPE v1.2.5 was used to merge the high-quality paired reads, and each unique nucleotide sequence was defined as a clonotype. MiTCR v1.1 was used to align the clonotypes against IMGT TRBV, TRBD and TRBJ reference segments. Only V-J combinations with frequency above 0.0001, covering about 99% of repertoires, were analysed. The TCS score was defined as F50 (clonal expansion) divided by E x V (chaos), with BLOSUM62-based TCRdist calculated between CDR3 peptides within each V-J. Welch's t-statistics and random forest reduced fewer than 550 V-J features to 13, which were used in a naive Bayes classifier (R e1071). TCRdb's own reprocessing of the public reads used fastp at Q25 and MiXCR and kept productive beta chains. Under each unique CDR3 protein, matching rows form one entry showing the most common genes and DNA. TCRdb's processing, not the authors' own work, is the source of the V and J calls. Within this sample are approximately 630,000 distinct CDR3 sequences, with 15% to 20% of them counted one time only. The top ten constitute approximately 3.9% of the sample.

For CDR1 and CDR2, the germline V gene (reference sequence) lists DFQATT and SNEGSKA. CDR3 length: 17 amino acids, cysteine to phenylalanine. Only the CDR3 part of the read is kept: 51 bases, read in frame from the first base. Trimming removed 1 base from V and 2 bases from J, leaving 18 bases between the germline ends. The source of this sequence is a woman aged 30 to 39 with Graves' hyperthyroidism. Rearrangement joined TRBV20-1 to TRBJ1-5; a tentative D call is TRBD1 (5 bases match). Sequencing was done on a sample of blood. The DNA sequence reads TGCAGTGCTAGAGCGGAACCATACCTAGGGGGCAATCAGCCCCAGCATTTT. It encodes CSARAEPYLGGNQPQHF.